Each of the 5 T cell receptor beta chains below was sequenced from the same sample in a study of beta chain features in type 1 diabetes. Reverse transcription of all isolated RNA meant that expressed TCRB transcripts were sequenced. Only in-frame clones appear in the TCRdb table, and some are missing; sequencing was by immunoSEQ multiplex PCR. The table lists 60,000 or so clones, roughly 60% of them singletons, with about 2.2% in the top ten. The sequencing sample was made of Tregs from blood. These receptors were taken from a young woman in good health.

The chain joins TRBV2 to TRBJ2-7; D not resolved. Germline V CDR1 and CDR2: SNHLY, FYNNEI. This CDR3 has 11 residues. The germline V and J ends were trimmed by 6 bases and 6 bases, with 9 bases remaining between them. This chain's CDR3 is CASRSFGEQYF. CDR3 nucleotides: TGTGCCAGCAGATCGTTCGGCGAGCAGTACTTC.

The J gene is TRBJ2-2, the V gene TRBV5-4; TRBD2 matches 16 bases. The CDR3 extends over 17 amino acids. Looked up from germline, CDR1 is SGHNT and CDR2 is YYREEE (reference sequence). Trimming cost V 4 bases and J 5 bases; bases outside gene matches: 5. CDR3 sequence reads: CASSRGLAGGPTGELFF. CDR3 DNA sequence: TGTGCCAGCAGCAGGGGACTAGCGGGGGGGCCGACCGGGGAGCTGTTTTTT.

The chain carries TRBV2 and TRBJ2-5, with 7 bases lining up with TRBD2. CDR3 length: 16 amino acids. J gave up 4 bases and V 7 bases, and 15 bases lay outside the gene matches. Germline V gene lookup returns CDR1 SNHLY and CDR2 FYNNEI. CDR3 sequence (DNA): TGTGCCAGCAATTGGGTAGCGGGCCCTCCGGGAGAGACCCAGTACTTC. Amino acid sequence: CASNWVAGPPGETQYF.

The chain carries TRBV11-2 and TRBJ2-5; the D gene is possibly TRBD2 (7 bases). The CDR3 contains 13 residues. Trimming took 7 bases from V and 10 from J, leaving 19 bases between them. The germline CDR1 and CDR2 sequences are SGHAT and FQNNGV. For the CDR3, the DNA is TGTGCCAGCATCCGAGTGAGGGGGGGGATCCAGTACTTC. It codes for CASIRVRGGIQYF. Using reference TRBV11-2 and TRBJ2-5 for the parts outside the CDR3, the full variable domain is EAGVAQSPRYKIIEKRQSVAFWCNPISGHATLYWYQQILGQGPKLLIQFQNNGVVDDSQLPKDRFSAERLKGVDSTLKIQPAKLEDSAVYLCASIRVRGGIQYFGPGTRLLVL.

J is TRBJ2-5 and V is TRBV7-9; 8 bases align to TRBD1. Per germline, CDR1 SEHNR and CDR2 FQNEAQ (reference sequence). This CDR3 has 15 residues. With V trimmed by 5 bases and J by 5 bases, 10 bases remained unmatched. As DNA, the CDR3 is TGTGCCAGCAGCCGATGGACAGGGATGGAGGAGACCCAGTACTTC. Its protein product is CASSRWTGMEETQYF.